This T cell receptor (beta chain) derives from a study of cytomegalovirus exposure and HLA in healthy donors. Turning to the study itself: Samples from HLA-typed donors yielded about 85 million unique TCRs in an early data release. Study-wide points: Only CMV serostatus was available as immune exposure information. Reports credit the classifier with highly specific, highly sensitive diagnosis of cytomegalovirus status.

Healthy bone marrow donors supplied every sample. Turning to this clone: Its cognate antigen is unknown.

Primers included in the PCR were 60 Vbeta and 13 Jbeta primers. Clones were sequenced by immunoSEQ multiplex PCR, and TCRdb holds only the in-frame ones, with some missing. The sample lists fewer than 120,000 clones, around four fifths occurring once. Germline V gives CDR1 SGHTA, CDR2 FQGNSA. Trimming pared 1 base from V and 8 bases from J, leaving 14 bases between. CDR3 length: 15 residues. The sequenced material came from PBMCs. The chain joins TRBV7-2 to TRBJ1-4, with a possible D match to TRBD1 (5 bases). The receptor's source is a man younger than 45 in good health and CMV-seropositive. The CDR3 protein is CASSLVPGKGEKLFF. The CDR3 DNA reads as TGTGCCAGCAGCTTAGTTCCAGGGAAAGGGGAAAAACTGTTTTTT.